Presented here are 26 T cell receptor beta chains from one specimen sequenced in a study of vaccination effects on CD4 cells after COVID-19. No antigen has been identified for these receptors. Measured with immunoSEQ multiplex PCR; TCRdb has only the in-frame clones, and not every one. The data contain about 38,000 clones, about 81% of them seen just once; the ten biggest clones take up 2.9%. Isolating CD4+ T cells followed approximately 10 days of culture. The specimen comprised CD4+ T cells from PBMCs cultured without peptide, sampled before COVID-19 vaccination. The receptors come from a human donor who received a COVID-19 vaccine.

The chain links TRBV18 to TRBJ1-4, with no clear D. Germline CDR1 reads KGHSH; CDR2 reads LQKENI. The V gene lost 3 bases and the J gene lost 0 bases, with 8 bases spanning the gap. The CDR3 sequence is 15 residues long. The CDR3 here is CASSPPGATNEKLFF. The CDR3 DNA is TGTGCCAGCTCACCTCCGGGAGCAACTAATGAAAAACTGTTTTTT.

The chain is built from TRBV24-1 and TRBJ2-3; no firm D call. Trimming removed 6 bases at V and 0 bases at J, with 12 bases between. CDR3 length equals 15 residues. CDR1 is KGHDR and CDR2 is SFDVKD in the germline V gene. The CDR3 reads CATSQVAGSTDTQYF. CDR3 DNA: TGTGCCACCAGTCAAGTTGCCGGTAGCACAGATACGCAGTATTTT.

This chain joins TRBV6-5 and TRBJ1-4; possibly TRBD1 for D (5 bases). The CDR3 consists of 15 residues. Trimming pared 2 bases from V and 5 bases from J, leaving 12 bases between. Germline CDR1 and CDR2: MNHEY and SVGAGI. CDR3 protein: CASSYTAGSNEKLFF. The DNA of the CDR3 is TGTGCCAGCAGTTACACGGCAGGGTCGAATGAAAAACTGTTTTTT.

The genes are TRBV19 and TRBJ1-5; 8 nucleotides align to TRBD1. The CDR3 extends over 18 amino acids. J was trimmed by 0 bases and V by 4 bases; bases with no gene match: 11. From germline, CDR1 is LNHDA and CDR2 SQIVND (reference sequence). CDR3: CASSKTGASIYSNQPQHF. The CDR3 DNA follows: TGTGCCAGTAGTAAGACAGGGGCCTCAATATATAGCAATCAGCCCCAGCATTTT.

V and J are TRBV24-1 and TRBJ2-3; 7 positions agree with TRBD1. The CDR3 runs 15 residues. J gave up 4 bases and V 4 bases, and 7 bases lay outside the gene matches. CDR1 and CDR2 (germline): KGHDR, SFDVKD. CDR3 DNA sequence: TGTGCCACCAGTGACATGACAGGGAGCCCAGATACGCAGTATTTT. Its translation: CATSDMTGSPDTQYF.

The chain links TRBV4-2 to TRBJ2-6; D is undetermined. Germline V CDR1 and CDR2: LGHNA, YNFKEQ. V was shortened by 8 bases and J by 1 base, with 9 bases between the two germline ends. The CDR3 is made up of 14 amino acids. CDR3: CASGELSGANVLTF. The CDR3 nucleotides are TGTGCCAGCGGAGAGCTGTCTGGGGCCAACGTCCTGACTTTC.

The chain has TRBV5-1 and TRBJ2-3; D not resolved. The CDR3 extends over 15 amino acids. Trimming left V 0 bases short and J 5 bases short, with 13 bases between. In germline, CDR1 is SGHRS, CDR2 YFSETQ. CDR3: CASSLAAGLLDTQYF. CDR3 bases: TGCGCCAGCAGCTTGGCCGCTGGGCTTCTAGATACGCAGTATTTT.

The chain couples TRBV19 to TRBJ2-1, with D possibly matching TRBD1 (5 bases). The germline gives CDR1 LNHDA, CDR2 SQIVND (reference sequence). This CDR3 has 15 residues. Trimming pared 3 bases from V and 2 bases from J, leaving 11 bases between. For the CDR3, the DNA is TGTGCCAGTAGTATCAGGGATGGGGCCTACAATGAGCAGTTCTTC. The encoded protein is CASSIRDGAYNEQFF.

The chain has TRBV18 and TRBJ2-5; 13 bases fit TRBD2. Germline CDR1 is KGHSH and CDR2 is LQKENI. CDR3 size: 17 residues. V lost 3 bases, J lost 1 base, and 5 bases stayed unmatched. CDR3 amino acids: CASSPGLAGDLQETQYF. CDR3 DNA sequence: TGTGCCAGCTCACCCGGACTAGCGGGGGACCTCCAAGAGACCCAGTACTTC.

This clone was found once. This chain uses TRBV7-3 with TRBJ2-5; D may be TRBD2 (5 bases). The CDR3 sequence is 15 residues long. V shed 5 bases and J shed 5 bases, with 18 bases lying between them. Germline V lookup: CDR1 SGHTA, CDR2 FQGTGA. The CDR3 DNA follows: TGTGCCAGCAGCCGATCGGCCGCAGGCGGGGAGACCCAGTACTTC. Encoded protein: CASSRSAAGGETQYF. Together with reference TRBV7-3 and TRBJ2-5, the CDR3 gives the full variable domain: GAGVSQTPSNKVTEKGKYVELRCDPISGHTALYWYRQSLGQGPEFLIYFQGTGAADDSGLPNDRFFAVRPEGSVSTLKIQRTERGDSAVYLCASSRSAAGGETQYFGPGTRLLVL.

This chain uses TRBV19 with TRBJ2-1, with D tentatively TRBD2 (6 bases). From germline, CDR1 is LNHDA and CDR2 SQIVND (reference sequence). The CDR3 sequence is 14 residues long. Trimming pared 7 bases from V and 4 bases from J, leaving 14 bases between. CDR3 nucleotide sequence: TGTGCCAGTACCATCGGCGGGGCGTACAATGAGCAGTTCTTC. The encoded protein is CASTIGGAYNEQFF.

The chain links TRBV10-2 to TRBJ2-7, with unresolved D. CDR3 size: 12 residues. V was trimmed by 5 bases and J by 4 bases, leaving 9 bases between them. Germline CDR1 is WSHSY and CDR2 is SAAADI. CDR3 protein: CASSPARYEQYV. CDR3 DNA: TGCGCCAGCAGTCCAGCAAGATACGAGCAGTACGTC.

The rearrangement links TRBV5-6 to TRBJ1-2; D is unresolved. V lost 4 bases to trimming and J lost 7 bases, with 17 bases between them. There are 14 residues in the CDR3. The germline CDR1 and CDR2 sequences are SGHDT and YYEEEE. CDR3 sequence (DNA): TGTGCCAGCAGCCTGGCCATCTTTGTAACTGGCTACACCTTC. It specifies CASSLAIFVTGYTF.

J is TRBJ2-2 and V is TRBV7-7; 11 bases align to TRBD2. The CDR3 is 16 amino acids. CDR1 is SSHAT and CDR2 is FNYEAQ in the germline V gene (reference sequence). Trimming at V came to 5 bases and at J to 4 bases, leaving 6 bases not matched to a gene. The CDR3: CASSPSGGLITGELFF. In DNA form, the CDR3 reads TGTGCCAGCAGCCCTAGCGGGGGGTTAATCACCGGGGAGCTGTTTTTT.

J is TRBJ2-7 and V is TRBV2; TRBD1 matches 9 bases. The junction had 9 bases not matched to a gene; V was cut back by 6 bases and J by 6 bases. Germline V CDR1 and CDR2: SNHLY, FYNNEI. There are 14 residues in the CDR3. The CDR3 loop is CASRFGQGSIEQYV. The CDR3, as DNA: TGTGCCAGCAGGTTCGGACAGGGGTCGATCGAGCAGTACGTC.

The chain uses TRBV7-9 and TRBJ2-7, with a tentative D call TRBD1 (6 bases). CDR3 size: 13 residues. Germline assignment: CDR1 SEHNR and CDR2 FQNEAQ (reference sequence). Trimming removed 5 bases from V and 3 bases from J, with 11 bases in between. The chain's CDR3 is CASSTRQDYEQYV. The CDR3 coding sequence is TGTGCCAGCAGCACCCGACAGGACTACGAGCAGTACGTC.

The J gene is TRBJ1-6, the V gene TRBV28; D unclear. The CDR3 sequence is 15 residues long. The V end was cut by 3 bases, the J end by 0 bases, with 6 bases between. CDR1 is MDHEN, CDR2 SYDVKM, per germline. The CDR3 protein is CASSFGSSYNSPLHF. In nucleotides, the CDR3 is TGTGCCAGCAGTTTTGGGAGCTCCTATAATTCACCCCTCCACTTT. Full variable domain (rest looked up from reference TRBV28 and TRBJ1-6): DVKVTQSSRYLVKRTGEKVFLECVQDMDHENMFWYRQDPGLGLRLIYFSYDVKMKEKGDIPEGYSVSREKKERFSLILESASTNQTSMYLCASSFGSSYNSPLHFGNGTRLTVT.

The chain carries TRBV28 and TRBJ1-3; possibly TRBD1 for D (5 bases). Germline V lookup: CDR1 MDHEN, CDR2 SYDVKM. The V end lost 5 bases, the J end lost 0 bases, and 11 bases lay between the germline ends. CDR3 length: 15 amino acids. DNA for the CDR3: TGTGCCAGCAGTAGACCGGGGGGCTCTGGAAACACCATATATTTT. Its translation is CASSRPGGSGNTIYF.

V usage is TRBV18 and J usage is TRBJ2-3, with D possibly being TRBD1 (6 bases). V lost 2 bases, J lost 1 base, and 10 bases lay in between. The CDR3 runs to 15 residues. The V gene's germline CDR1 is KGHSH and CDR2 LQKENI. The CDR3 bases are TGTGCCAGCTCACCAGGGGGCGAACGCACAGATACGCAGTATTTT. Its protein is CASSPGGERTDTQYF.

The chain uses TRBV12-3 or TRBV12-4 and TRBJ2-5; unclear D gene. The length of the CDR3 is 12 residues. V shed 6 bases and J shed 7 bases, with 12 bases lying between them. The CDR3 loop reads CASRAGLGTQYF. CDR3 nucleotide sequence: TGTGCCAGCAGGGCCGGGCTAGGGACCCAGTACTTC.

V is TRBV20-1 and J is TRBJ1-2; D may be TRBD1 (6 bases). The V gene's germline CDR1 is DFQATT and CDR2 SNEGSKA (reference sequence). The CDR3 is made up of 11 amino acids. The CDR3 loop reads CSSDRYYGYTF. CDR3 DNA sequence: TGCAGCTCAGACAGGTACTATGGCTACACCTTC.

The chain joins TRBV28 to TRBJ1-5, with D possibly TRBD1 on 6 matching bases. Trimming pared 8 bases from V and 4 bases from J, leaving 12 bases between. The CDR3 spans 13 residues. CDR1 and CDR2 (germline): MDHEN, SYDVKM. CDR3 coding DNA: TGTGCCAGCCTAAAGGGGGGTAATCAGCCCCAGCATTTT. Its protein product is CASLKGGNQPQHF.

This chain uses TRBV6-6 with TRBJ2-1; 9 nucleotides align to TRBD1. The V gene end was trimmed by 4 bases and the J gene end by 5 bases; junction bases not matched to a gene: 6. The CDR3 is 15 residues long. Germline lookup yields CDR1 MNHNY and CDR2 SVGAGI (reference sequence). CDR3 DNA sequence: TGTGCCAGCAGTTCGCGGGGACAGGGAAACAATGAGCAGTTCTTC. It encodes CASSSRGQGNNEQFF.

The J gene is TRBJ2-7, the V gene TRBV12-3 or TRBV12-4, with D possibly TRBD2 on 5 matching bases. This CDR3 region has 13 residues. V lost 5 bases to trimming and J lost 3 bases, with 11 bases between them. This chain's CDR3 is CASSRNRDYEQYV. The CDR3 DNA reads TGTGCCAGCAGTCGCAACCGGGACTACGAGCAGTACGTC.

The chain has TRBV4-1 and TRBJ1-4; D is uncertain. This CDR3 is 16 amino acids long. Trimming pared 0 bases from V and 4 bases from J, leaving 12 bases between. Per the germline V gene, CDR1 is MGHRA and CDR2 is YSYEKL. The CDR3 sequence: CASSQDRTVGNEKLFF. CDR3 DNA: TGCGCCAGCAGCCAAGACCGGACGGTGGGTAATGAAAAACTGTTTTTT.

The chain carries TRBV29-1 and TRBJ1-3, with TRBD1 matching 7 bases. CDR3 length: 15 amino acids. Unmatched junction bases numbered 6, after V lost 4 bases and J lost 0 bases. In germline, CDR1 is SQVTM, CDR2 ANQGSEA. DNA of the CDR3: TGCAGCGTTGGACAGGGAGGGGGCTCTGGAAACACCATATATTTT. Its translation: CSVGQGGGSGNTIYF.